This TCR beta chain was captured in a study of blood T cell repertoires in COVID-19 (dated by TCRdb to the early 2020s). Regarding the complete study: Collaborator samples came from the United States, Italy and Spain and covered acute and convalescent phases of COVID-19. The material from the prospective study consisted of cDNA or gDNA derived from T cells, B-cell-depleted T cells, or PBMCs. Deeply sampled blood TCRbeta repertoires from subjects exposed to, actively infected with, or recovered from COVID-19 were included in the dataset. A freely available public database, intended as a resource for researchers studying the immune response to SARS-CoV-2, is where the repertoires were released. The samples were drawn from two sources: the first 160 participants of the ongoing ImmuneRACE study, and 1,200 or so subjects contributed by 6 global collaborators. The sample metadata nearly always contained a de-identified subject ID, COVID-19 status, age in years and sex. Where HLA class I and class II types were available, the types were taken from metadata supplied by the sample provider, not from assay-based typing.

TCRbeta CDR3 regions were amplified from genomic DNA using the immunoSEQ Assay, a bias-controlled multiplex PCR. The authors' analysis ran thus. The number of nucleated cells in each sample was estimated from the amplification of reference gene primers within the assay. To quantify the absolute abundance of each unique TCRbeta CDR3 rearrangement, sequence reads were collapsed and filtered. For each sample, productive Simpson clonality was calculated as the square root of Simpson's diversity index across productive rearrangements. TCRdb holds this immuneACCESS table with in-frame rearrangements only. Some clones are missing; in checked studies, unresolved V genes explain under half, and the rest has no known cause. V and J calls plus clone size are reproduced from that table; the DNA served to infer D and trimming. This sample lists around 260,000 clones; 75% to 95% were detected once. Jointly, the top ten make up 0.9% to 1.2% of the sample.

Participants in the prospective study were aged roughly 18 to 100 years, lived in over 20 United States geographic areas, and enrolled through a virtual design. In the prospective study, participants were assigned to cohorts based on the clinical history participants reported in a screening survey and a study questionnaire. For ImmuneRACE Cohort 3, a participant was defined as recovered based on two consecutive negative NP/OP PCR tests, clearance by a healthcare professional, or resolution of symptoms. In the prospective study, whole blood, serum and a nasopharyngeal or oropharyngeal swab were collected from each participant by mobile phlebotomists. Participants in the prospective study had the option to provide additional blood draws and questionnaires over a 2-month period. Blood samples from the prospective study were shipped frozen or at room temperature prior to DNA extraction. Germline trimming amounts to 5 bases on V and 0 bases on J, with 4 as the count of junction bases outside the gene matches. From cysteine to phenylalanine, the CDR3 is 16 amino acids long. This entry keeps only the CDR3 DNA: 48 bases, framed from base 1. Taken from the germline V gene, the CDR1 and CDR2 loops are SGHAT and FQNNGV.

Here is what the overall study found, with its caveats: Clinical and demographic metadata were provided uncurated, with the amount varying by source and participant.

Of note for this clone: Its antigen remains unidentified. No clone much larger than this one lies a single base away; base qualities are absent.

The V and J segments used are TRBV11-2 and TRBJ2-3; TRBD2 aligns with 11 central bases. This sequence originates from a woman aged 25 to 39 who had recovered from COVID-19. Input material: PBMCs or T cells enriched from blood (not recorded which). The DNA reads TGTGCCAGCAGCGCGGGACTAGCGGCTAGCACAGATACGCAGTATTTT. The resulting protein is CASSAGLAASTDTQYF. The CDR3 plus the reference TRBV11-2 and TRBJ2-3 genes for the other parts give the full variable domain: EAGVAQSPRYKIIEKRQSVAFWCNPISGHATLYWYQQILGQGPKLLIQFQNNGVVDDSQLPKDRFSAERLKGVDSTLKIQPAKLEDSAVYLCASSAGLAASTDTQYFGPGTRLTVL.